The text below deals with one T cell receptor (beta chain). This clonotype was seen many times. This receptor's antigen is unknown. Base qualities are not recorded, but no much larger clone differs from it by a single base. This entry belongs to a study of CD8 T cells in ankylosing spondylitis (dated by TCRdb to about 2017). General notes on the study: T cell receptor beta repertoires were profiled in healthy donors and ankylosing spondylitis patients so that disease-linked TCR variants could be found. In total, the full study cohort was made up of 110 or so healthy donors and about two dozen ankylosing spondylitis patients. Samples of peripheral blood were taken, and for ankylosing spondylitis patients, synovial fluid was collected as well. Results the study describes overall, beyond this receptor: The disease-linked clones had a CD8+ phenotype and were found at relatively low frequencies in peripheral blood. The disease-linked clones were reported as significantly enriched in matched synovial fluid samples from ankylosing spondylitis patients. A TCR beta motif made up of eight highly homologous amino acid variants appeared to be characteristic of blood from ankylosing spondylitis patients. Some of the motif variants had been reported before in the synovial fluid and blood of reactive arthritis patients, a finding that suggests common disease-initiation mechanisms.

The sequencing machine was an Illumina HiSeq 2500. TCR beta libraries were prepared by quantitative 5'-RACE with molecular barcodes. The original pipeline was this. To identify disease-linked TCR variants, a new computational method was used, one built on a probabilistic model of VDJ rearrangement. In-frame beta chains were kept once TCRdb had trimmed the public reads at Q25 with fastp and called clones with MiXCR. Entries that share a CDR3 protein sequence are merged under the most common genes and DNA. These V and J calls derive from TCRdb rather than the authors' analysis. The sample includes about 8,800 distinct CDR3 sequences, with roughly 6.4% observed a single time. In total, the top ten clones hold around 41% of the sample. At the junction V is shortened by 3 bases and J by 2 bases; bases outside the gene matches: 3. The CDR3 measures 15 amino acids from cysteine to phenylalanine. The only DNA kept is the CDR3, 45 bases in frame from the first base. From the germline V gene, CDR1 is SGDLS and CDR2 is YYNGEE.

This chain is built from TRBV9 and TRBJ2-2; TRBD2 matches 8 bases in the middle. Sequencing used blood, either unsorted or a sorted T cell fraction (not recorded which). The receptor's source is a female donor with ankylosing spondylitis or in good health (not recorded which). In nucleotide form, the sequence is TGTGCCAGCAGCGAAAGCGGGGGAAACACCGGGGAGCTGTTTTTT. Translated, this is CASSESGGNTGELFF.